This T cell receptor (beta chain) was recovered during a study of blood T cell repertoires in COVID-19. Here immunoSEQ multiplex PCR was the method, and the copy in TCRdb shows in-frame clones only, minus some. The top ten hold 4.3% of the sample, which has approximately 210,000 clones, around 82% seen once. The V end lost 2 bases, the J end lost 5 bases, and 6 bases lay between the germline ends. The CDR3 extends over 12 amino acids. CDR1 is SGHDN, CDR2 FVKESK, per germline. The chain joins TRBV14 to TRBJ2-5, with unresolved D. Sample: PBMCs or T cells enriched from blood (not recorded which). The receptor was derived from a man aged 25-45 years with acute COVID-19. CDR3 DNA sequence: TGTGCCAGCAGCCAAATGCGGGAGACCCAGTACTTC. It translates to CASSQMRETQYF.